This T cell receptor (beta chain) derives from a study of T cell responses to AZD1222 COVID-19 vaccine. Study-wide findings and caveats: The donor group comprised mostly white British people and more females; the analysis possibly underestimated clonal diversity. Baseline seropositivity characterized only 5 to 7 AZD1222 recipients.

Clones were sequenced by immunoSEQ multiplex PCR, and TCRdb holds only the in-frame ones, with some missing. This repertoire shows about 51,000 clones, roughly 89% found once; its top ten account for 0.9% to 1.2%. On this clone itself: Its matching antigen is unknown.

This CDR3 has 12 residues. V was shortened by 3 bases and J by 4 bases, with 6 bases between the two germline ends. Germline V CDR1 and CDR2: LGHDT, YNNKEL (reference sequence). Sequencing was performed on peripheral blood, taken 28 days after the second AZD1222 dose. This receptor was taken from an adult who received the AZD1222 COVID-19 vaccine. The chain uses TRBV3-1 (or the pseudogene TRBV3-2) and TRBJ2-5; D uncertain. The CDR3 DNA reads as TGTGCCAGCAGCCAGATCACAGAGACCCAGTACTTC. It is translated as CASSQITETQYF.